The rows below give T cell receptor beta chains drawn from one sample of a study of T cells in Graves' hyperthyroidism and ophthalmopathy. TCRdb reprocessed the multiplex PCR reads with MiXCR, giving one entry per CDR3 protein. The data contain a few hundred thousand distinct CDR3 sequences, under 15% of them singletons. Source material: blood. These receptors were collected from a woman aged 25 to 45 with Graves' hyperthyroidism. CDR3s include the opening cysteine and the closing phenylalanine or tryptophan. A D gene is named only where the DNA matches it firmly. Clone size is stated in some rows and not others, as once, few, many or a class when expanded.

cdr3_length,d_call,j_call,clone_size,v_call,cdr3_aa,cdr3_nt
13,.,TRBJ1-5,few,TRBV7-9,CASSSDRFQPQHF,TGTGCCAGCAGCTCGGACAGATTTCAGCCCCAGCATTTT
16,TRBD2,TRBJ2-7,few,TRBV5-6,CASSLGTSGRAYEQYF,TGTGCCAGCAGCTTGGGGACTAGCGGGAGGGCCTACGAGCAGTACTTC
11,.,TRBJ2-1,many,TRBV20-1,CSETRYNEQFF,TGCAGTGAGACTAGGTACAATGAGCAGTTCTTC
11,.,TRBJ2-1,.,TRBV12-5,CASGLDGEQFF,TGTGCTAGTGGCCTGGATGGTGAGCAGTTCTTC
14,.,TRBJ1-1,.,TRBV19,CASRTGILNTEAFF,TGTGCCAGTAGAACCGGGATTCTGAACACTGAAGCTTTCTTT
16,.,TRBJ1-5,.,TRBV5-5,CASSLELGAGNQPQHF,TGTGCCAGCAGCTTGGAGTTGGGGGCAGGCAATCAGCCCCAGCATTTT
19,TRBD2,TRBJ2-1,many,TRBV11-1,CASSLSGTSGISSYNEQFF,TGTGCCAGCAGCTTATCCGGGACTAGCGGGATCAGCTCCTACAATGAGCAGTTCTTC
15,.,TRBJ2-1,.,TRBV20-1,CSAGPGTLTHNEQFF,TGCAGTGCTGGCCCCGGGACTCTCACTCACAATGAGCAGTTCTTC
14,TRBD2,TRBJ2-2,.,TRBV29-1,CSGEAGVGTGELFF,TGCAGCGGGGAAGCGGGAGTAGGGACCGGGGAGCTGTTTTTT
13,.,TRBJ1-1,few,TRBV28,CAGSFGLNTEAFF,TGTGCCGGCAGCTTCGGCCTGAACACTGAAGCTTTCTTT
13,TRBD1,TRBJ1-2,many,TRBV2,CASTMGQPYGYTF,TGTGCCAGCACGATGGGACAGCCCTATGGCTACACCTTC
15,.,TRBJ1-6,few,TRBV5-1,CASSVDTGTNSPLHF,TGCGCCAGCAGCGTCGACACCGGGACTAATTCACCCCTCCACTTT
14,TRBD2,TRBJ2-5,.,TRBV5-1,CASNRAGGPETQYF,TGCGCCAGCAACCGAGCGGGAGGGCCGGAGACCCAGTACTTC
16,.,TRBJ1-2,few,TRBV7-9,CASSFRVGRQYYGYTF,TGTGCCAGCAGCTTCAGGGTCGGACGCCAATACTATGGCTACACCTTC
15,.,TRBJ1-4,.,TRBV28,CASSTQPATGKKLFF,TGTGCCAGCAGTACCCAGCCAGCAACGGGGAAAAAACTGTTTTTT
16,.,TRBJ2-2,many,TRBV11-2,CASSPRVRENTGELFF,TGTGCCAGCAGCCCCCGGGTGCGGGAGAACACCGGGGAGCTGTTTTTT
13,.,TRBJ1-3,.,TRBV9,CASSVTSGNTIYF,TGTGCCAGCAGCGTAACCTCTGGAAACACCATATATTTT
13,TRBD2,TRBJ2-1,few,TRBV15,CATSRVTSDEQFF,TGTGCCACCAGCAGAGTGACTAGCGATGAGCAGTTCTTC
13,.,TRBJ2-5,few,TRBV7-3,CASSLRWEETQYF,TGTGCCAGCAGCCTAAGGTGGGAAGAGACCCAGTACTTC
13,.,TRBJ2-5,many,TRBV12-3/TRBV12-4,CASSFGYGQTQYF,TGTGCCAGCAGTTTTGGGTATGGACAGACCCAGTACTTC
14,TRBD2,TRBJ2-1,many,TRBV7-2,CASSLTSGMDEQFF,TGTGCCAGCAGCTTGACTAGCGGGATGGATGAGCAGTTCTTC
16,.,TRBJ2-7,many,TRBV6-5,CASSYSGRGLTYEQYF,TGTGCCAGCAGTTACTCTGGCAGGGGACTAACCTACGAGCAGTACTTC
20,TRBD1,TRBJ2-1,few,TRBV24-1,CATSDLRGQGASGLNNEQFF,TGTGCCACCAGTGATTTGCGAGGACAGGGGGCCAGTGGCCTAAACAATGAGCAGTTCTTC
13,.,TRBJ2-7,few,TRBV6-1,CASRSAGSNEQYF,TGTGCCAGCAGATCTGCGGGTTCTAACGAGCAGTACTTC
14,.,TRBJ1-1,few,TRBV19,CASRPAWLNTEAFF,TGTGCCAGTAGGCCTGCTTGGCTAAACACTGAAGCTTTCTTT
17,.,TRBJ2-1,.,TRBV4-1,CASSPPETTKFYNEQFF,TGCGCCAGCAGCCCTCCGGAGACAACTAAGTTTTACAATGAGCAGTTCTTC
16,TRBD2,TRBJ2-1,few,TRBV6-1,CASNKEASGAIGEQFF,TGTGCCAGCAACAAAGAGGCTAGCGGGGCCATCGGGGAGCAGTTCTTC
13,TRBD1,TRBJ2-4,few,TRBV6-1,CASTGTGGNIQYF,TGTGCCAGCACCGGGACAGGAGGGAACATTCAGTACTTC
19,TRBD2,TRBJ2-1,.,TRBV28,CASSFTLAGGHRPSDEQFF,TGTGCCAGCAGTTTTACCCTAGCGGGAGGCCACCGACCGTCGGATGAGCAGTTCTTC
15,TRBD1,TRBJ2-7,many,TRBV6-1,CASSEVGTAYYEQYF,TGTGCCAGCAGTGAAGTGGGGACAGCCTACTACGAGCAGTACTTC
14,.,TRBJ2-5,many,TRBV3-1,CASNPSGSQETQYF,TGTGCCAGCAACCCGTCCGGGAGCCAAGAGACCCAGTACTTC
16,TRBD1,TRBJ2-1,few,TRBV29-1,CSVKTAGGMSYNEQFF,TGCAGCGTAAAGACAGCAGGGGGTATGTCCTACAATGAGCAGTTCTTC
15,.,TRBJ2-1,many,TRBV18,CASSPPMAVGNEQFF,TGTGCCAGCTCACCACCCATGGCTGTAGGCAATGAGCAGTTCTTC
13,.,TRBJ2-5,many,TRBV28,CASRPPPGGTQYF,TGTGCCAGCAGGCCACCTCCTGGGGGGACCCAGTACTTC
17,TRBD1,TRBJ2-1,.,TRBV4-1,CASSQDGTGGLRNEQFF,TGCGCCAGCAGCCAAGATGGCACAGGGGGGTTGAGAAATGAGCAGTTCTTC
15,TRBD1,TRBJ1-6,.,TRBV10-3,CAISESGQGDSPLHF,TGTGCCATCAGTGAGTCGGGACAGGGGGATTCACCCCTCCACTTT
11,.,TRBJ1-1,once,TRBV20-1,CSASRTTEAFF,TGCAGTGCTAGTAGGACGACTGAAGCTTTCTTT
13,TRBD1,TRBJ1-2,many,TRBV12-3/TRBV12-4,CASSRDRARGYTF,TGTGCCAGCAGCCGCGACAGGGCACGCGGCTACACCTTC
12,.,TRBJ2-1,.,TRBV6-1,CASSPSRGEQFF,TGTGCCAGCAGTCCATCGCGGGGCGAGCAGTTCTTC
15,.,TRBJ1-1,few,TRBV27,CVSSFRGPVNTEAFF,TGTGTCAGCAGTTTTCGAGGGCCGGTGAACACTGAAGCTTTCTTT
14,TRBD2,TRBJ2-7,.,TRBV19,CASSTSGSSYEQYF,TGTGCCAGTAGTACTAGCGGGAGCTCCTACGAGCAGTACTTC
13,.,TRBJ1-2,many,TRBV6-1,CASSDWERHGYTF,TGTGCCAGCAGTGATTGGGAACGACATGGCTACACCTTC
14,.,TRBJ1-2,.,TRBV6-4,CASSDRAGNYGYTF,TGTGCCAGCAGTGACAGGGCGGGAAACTATGGCTACACCTTC
15,TRBD1,TRBJ2-3,.,TRBV27,CASRTGQALTDTQYF,TGTGCCAGCAGGACTGGACAGGCACTCACAGATACGCAGTATTTT
14,.,TRBJ1-1,.,TRBV3-1,CASSQDLGNTEAFF,TGTGCCAGCAGCCAAGATTTGGGGAACACTGAAGCTTTCTTT
16,TRBD2,TRBJ2-7,many,TRBV11-2,CASSLYPLAGGYEQYF,TGTGCCAGCAGCTTATACCCGCTAGCGGGAGGGTACGAGCAGTACTTC
12,TRBD2,TRBJ2-1,once,TRBV7-2,CASRFSGSEQFF,TGTGCCAGCAGGTTTAGCGGGAGTGAGCAGTTCTTC
14,.,TRBJ2-1,many,TRBV3-1,CASSQVTGTNEQFF,TGTGCCAGCAGCCAAGTCACAGGGACCAATGAGCAGTTCTTC
12,.,TRBJ2-2,.,TRBV6-1,CASKRKPGELFF,TGTGCCAGCAAGCGCAAACCAGGGGAGCTGTTTTTT
13,.,TRBJ1-1,.,TRBV7-2,CASSLTLLGLAFF,TGTGCCAGCAGCTTGACCCTTTTAGGCCTAGCTTTCTTT
17,.,TRBJ2-6,many,TRBV5-1,CASSLGSSVSGANVLTF,TGCGCCAGCAGCTTGGGTTCGTCCGTGTCTGGGGCCAACGTCCTGACTTTC
15,.,TRBJ1-1,many,TRBV12-3/TRBV12-4,CASISGLTGNTEAFF,TGTGCCAGCATAAGCGGCCTGACAGGGAACACTGAAGCTTTCTTT
14,TRBD2,TRBJ2-1,many,TRBV11-3,CASSNSGDDNEQFF,TGTGCCAGCAGCAATAGCGGGGACGACAATGAGCAGTTCTTC
15,TRBD1,TRBJ2-7,many,TRBV2,CASSPTGQGVYEQYF,TGTGCCAGCAGTCCGACGGGACAGGGGGTCTACGAGCAGTACTTC
15,.,TRBJ2-2,.,TRBV5-1,CASSAGTLNTGELFF,TGCGCCAGCAGCGCCGGGACTCTTAACACCGGGGAGCTGTTTTTT
15,.,TRBJ1-1,many,TRBV18,CASSRNRAENTEAFF,TGTGCCAGCTCAAGAAACAGGGCCGAGAACACTGAAGCTTTCTTT
15,.,TRBJ2-3,.,TRBV9,CASSPTPGVGYTQYF,TGTGCCAGCAGCCCGACCCCTGGGGTGGGGTATACGCAGTATTTT
11,.,TRBJ2-1,few,TRBV7-9,CASSRLSEQFF,TGTGCCAGCAGCCGGCTCAGTGAGCAGTTCTTC
15,.,TRBJ1-5,many,TRBV27,CASSFVVNSNQPQHF,TGTGCCAGCAGTTTTGTTGTCAATAGCAATCAGCCCCAGCATTTT